The 27 T cell receptor beta chains given below trace back to one sample, sequenced in a study of T cell repertoires in cytomegalovirus infection. TCRdb fed the reads into MiXCR, producing one record per CDR3 protein. The profile shows 200,000 to 300,000 distinct CDR3 sequences, roughly 9.1% of them singletons. Specimen: PBMCs. The source is a human donor in good health (CMV status not recorded). Some clones in this sample may be carry-over from other donors' samples.

This clonotype was found many times. This chain uses TRBV7-2 with TRBJ2-1, with D possibly TRBD2 on 5 matching bases. CDR1 and CDR2 (germline): SGHTA, FQGNSA. The CDR3 is 16 amino acids. V was trimmed by 0 bases and J by 7 bases, leaving 16 bases between them. DNA for the CDR3: TGTGCCAGCAGCTTAGCGGGCCGGGGAAGGAGGAATGAGCAGTTCTTC. This codes for CASSLAGRGRRNEQFF.

The J gene is TRBJ2-7, the V gene TRBV6-2 or TRBV6-3; no reliable D call. V lost 4 bases to trimming and J lost 2 bases, with 18 bases between them. This CDR3 is built from 16 residues. Germline V CDR1 and CDR2: MNHEY, SVGEGT. CDR3 sequence: CASSSHQGKSTYEQYF. CDR3 nucleotides: TGTGCCAGCAGTTCTCATCAAGGGAAATCGACCTACGAGCAGTACTTC.

The rearrangement joins TRBV14 to TRBJ2-3; D remains ambiguous. The CDR3 is 13 residues long. Germline V gene data show CDR1 as SGHDN and CDR2 as FVKESK. V was trimmed by 1 base and J by 0 bases, leaving 2 bases between them. The CDR3: CASSQVSTDTQYF. The CDR3 DNA reads TGTGCCAGCAGCCAAGTCAGCACAGATACGCAGTATTTT.

This clonotype was seen repeatedly, ten times or more. The chain recombines TRBV7-3 with TRBJ2-2, with D maybe TRBD2 (6 bases). With 2 bases removed from V and 5 bases from J, the gap between germline ends came to 12 bases. From germline, CDR1 is SGHTA and CDR2 FQGTGA. CDR3 length: 15 amino acids. The chain's CDR3 is CASSLLLEGTGELFF. CDR3 DNA: TGTGCCAGCAGCTTATTGCTGGAGGGAACCGGGGAGCTGTTTTTT. The full variable domain, in which reference TRBV7-3 and TRBJ2-2 provide the parts outside the CDR3, is GAGVSQTPSNKVTEKGKYVELRCDPISGHTALYWYRQSLGQGPEFLIYFQGTGAADDSGLPNDRFFAVRPEGSVSTLKIQRTERGDSAVYLCASSLLLEGTGELFFGEGSRLTVL.

This chain links TRBV20-1 with TRBJ1-2; 10 bases line up with TRBD1. The V gene end was trimmed by 5 bases and the J gene end by 7 bases; junction bases not matched to a gene: 7. This CDR3 comprises 13 residues. Germline values: CDR1 DFQATT, CDR2 SNEGSKA (reference sequence). CDR3 sequence: CSAVGQGTFGYTF. DNA of the CDR3: TGCAGTGCTGTGGGACAGGGGACTTTTGGCTACACCTTC.

This clonotype was observed many times. This chain joins TRBV7-2 and TRBJ2-7, with 8 nucleotides matching TRBD2. Losses at the gene ends were 3 bases for V and 5 bases for J; bases not matched to a gene: 6. The germline gives CDR1 SGHTA, CDR2 FQGNSA. The CDR3 contains 14 residues. The CDR3 nucleotides are TGTGCCAGCAGCTTCCGGGGGGGTAGCAACGAGCAGTACTTC. This sequence encodes CASSFRGGSNEQYF.

Ten or more counts support this clonotype. The chain links TRBV7-9 to TRBJ2-7, with 8 bases lining up with TRBD1. V was pared by 0 bases and J by 5 bases, with 6 bases of the junction left unmatched. The CDR3 length is 15 residues. CDR1 SEHNR and CDR2 FQNEAQ come from the germline V gene (reference sequence). The CDR3 is CASSLALDRADEQYF. The CDR3 coding sequence is TGTGCCAGCAGCTTAGCGCTGGACAGGGCGGACGAGCAGTACTTC.

The table lists this clonotype with a few counts. The chain employs TRBV11-2 and TRBJ2-4; tentative D call: TRBD2 (6 bases). From germline, CDR1 is SGHAT and CDR2 FQNNGV. This CDR3 region has 16 residues. V lost 2 bases, J lost 0 bases, and 11 bases lay in between. CDR3 DNA: TGTGCCAGCAGCTTATCGGCGGGACTAGCCAAAAACATTCAGTACTTC. Its translation: CASSLSAGLAKNIQYF.

This clonotype was counted at least ten times. The rearrangement links TRBV7-9 to TRBJ1-1, with D unresolved. Germline V gene sequence: CDR1 SEHNR, CDR2 FQNEAQ (reference sequence). This CDR3 region has 15 residues. Trimming left V 3 bases short and J 3 bases short, with 14 bases between. DNA of the CDR3: TGTGCCAGCAGCTTTAGTAAGGGCCAGCACACTGAAGCTTTCTTT. As protein: CASSFSKGQHTEAFF.

At least ten counts were recorded for this clonotype. This chain connects TRBV7-2 to TRBJ2-2; D is perhaps TRBD2 (6 bases). Trimming removed 10 bases at V and 4 bases at J, with 16 bases between. The germline V gene has CDR1 SGHTA and CDR2 FQGNSA. This CDR3 is built from 14 residues. CDR3: CAIRAGGITGELFF. In DNA, the CDR3 is TGTGCCATCAGGGCCGGGGGAATCACCGGGGAGCTGTTTTTT.

This clonotype was seen ten or more times. The chain carries TRBV28 and TRBJ2-4; D gene ambiguous. Germline V CDR1 and CDR2: MDHEN, SYDVKM. The CDR3 is 13 residues long. Between the trimmed V and J ends, which lost 8 bases and 7 bases, there was a span of 15 bases. In nucleotides, the CDR3 is TGTGCCAGCCTCTCCCAAGATTCGAACATTCAGTACTTC. Translation gives CASLSQDSNIQYF. Supplemented by reference TRBV28 and TRBJ2-4, the full variable domain reads DVKVTQSSRYLVKRTGEKVFLECVQDMDHENMFWYRQDPGLGLRLIYFSYDVKMKEKGDIPEGYSVSREKKERFSLILESASTNQTSMYLCASLSQDSNIQYFGAGTRLSVL.

This clonotype was seen a few times. This chain links TRBV20-1 with TRBJ2-7, with 12 bases that match TRBD2. The CDR3 has 15 residues. The V gene end was trimmed by 3 bases and the J gene end by 2 bases; junction bases not matched to a gene: 5. Germline CDR1 DFQATT, CDR2 SNEGSKA (reference sequence). CDR3 residues: CSASQLAGGTYEQYF. The CDR3 coding sequence is TGCAGTGCTAGTCAACTAGCGGGAGGAACCTACGAGCAGTACTTC.

In its sample, this clonotype was seen many times. V is TRBV10-3 and J is TRBJ2-5, with TRBD2 identical over 8 bases. This CDR3 has 16 residues. With 3 bases clipped from V and 5 bases from J, the junction kept 11 bases outside the gene matches. Germline CDR1 and CDR2: ENHRY and SYGVKD. The CDR3 region has the DNA TGTGCCATCAGTGATCTCTCCAGCGGGAGTCTCGAGACCCAGTACTTC. Amino acid sequence: CAISDLSSGSLETQYF.

This clonotype was recorded at least ten times. The V call is TRBV7-6, the J call TRBJ2-5, with 10 bases matching TRBD2. Trimming took 4 bases from V and 5 from J; bases not matched to a gene: 10. The germline V gene encodes CDR1 SGHVS and CDR2 FNYEAQ. CDR3 length: 16 amino acids. CDR3 amino acids: CASSSSSGRAGETQYF. DNA of the CDR3: TGTGCCAGCAGCTCATCAAGCGGGAGGGCCGGGGAGACCCAGTACTTC.

The V and J genes are TRBV7-2 and TRBJ2-1; TRBD2 matches 9 bases. Per germline, CDR1 SGHTA and CDR2 FQGNSA. V lost 2 bases to trimming and J lost 0 bases; unmatched junction nucleotides: 20. The CDR3 length is 22 residues. The CDR3 region has the DNA TGTGCCAGCAGCTTACCTCTCCTCCGGCGTAGCGGGGGTCATAGCTCCTACAATGAGCAGTTCTTC. It is translated as CASSLPLLRRSGGHSSYNEQFF.

J is TRBJ1-2 and V is TRBV28, with 7 bases lining up with TRBD1. Germline assignment: CDR1 MDHEN and CDR2 SYDVKM. The ends lost 3 bases at V and 6 bases at J; junction bases unmatched: 4. This CDR3 has 13 residues. The CDR3 protein is CASSLPGGDGYTF. In nucleotides, the CDR3 is TGTGCCAGCAGTTTGCCAGGGGGAGATGGCTACACCTTC.

The V call is TRBV4-3, the J call TRBJ2-2; D gene ambiguous. V lost 0 bases to trimming and J lost 0 bases, with 11 bases between them. The CDR3 runs to 17 residues. CDR1 LGHNA and CDR2 YSLEER come from the germline V gene. DNA for the CDR3: TGCGCCAGCAGCCAAGAATACGGCGGACCGAACACCGGGGAGCTGTTTTTT. This encodes CASSQEYGGPNTGELFF.

There are many counts of this clonotype. CDR3 DNA: TGTGCCAGCAGCCCACAAACCTACGAGCAGTACTTC. Its translation is CASSPQTYEQYF. The rearrangement uses TRBV7-2 and TRBJ2-7; D not certain. This CDR3 is built from 12 residues. The V gene lost 5 bases and the J gene lost 2 bases, with 7 bases spanning the gap. Looked up from germline, CDR1 is SGHTA and CDR2 is FQGNSA.

At least ten counts were recorded for this clonotype. The rearrangement joins TRBV11-2 to TRBJ2-5, with 9 bases matching TRBD2. Trimming cost V 0 bases and J 5 bases; bases outside gene matches: 4. CDR3 length: 15 amino acids. Germline lookup yields CDR1 SGHAT and CDR2 FQNNGV. The CDR3, as DNA: TGTGCCAGCAGCTTAGATGGTAGCGGGAGTGAGACCCAGTACTTC. Amino acids: CASSLDGSGSETQYF.

This clonotype was found many times. The DNA for the CDR3 is TGTGCCAGCAGCTTCGATAGATCCAGAGAAGGCAAAAACATTCAGTACTTC. Its translation is CASSFDRSREGKNIQYF. The genes are TRBV7-6 and TRBJ2-4; D not certain. The germline V and J ends were trimmed by 3 bases and 3 bases, with 18 bases remaining between them. Germline CDR1 SGHVS, CDR2 FNYEAQ. The CDR3 runs to 17 residues.

This clonotype occurred a few times. This sequence joins TRBV7-6 and TRBJ2-3; unclear D gene. Germline V gene lookup returns CDR1 SGHVS and CDR2 FNYEAQ. The V gene lost 2 bases and the J gene lost 4 bases, with 13 bases spanning the gap. The CDR3 totals 15 residues. This CDR3 is CASSLWLAEADTQYF. CDR3 DNA: TGTGCCAGCAGCTTATGGCTCGCGGAAGCAGATACGCAGTATTTT.

This clonotype appeared many times. This chain connects TRBV7-6 to TRBJ1-2, with a possible D match to TRBD1 (6 bases). V was clipped by 4 bases and J by 7 bases, with 19 bases between them. The CDR3 totals 15 residues. Germline values: CDR1 SGHVS, CDR2 FNYEAQ. The CDR3 region is CASSSSTRQEAGYTF. The CDR3 DNA sequence: TGTGCCAGCAGCTCTTCAACCCGACAGGAGGCTGGCTACACCTTC.

This clonotype was counted at least ten times. This sequence joins TRBV27 and TRBJ2-3, with D tentatively TRBD1 (6 bases). V dropped 2 bases and J dropped 4 bases, with 13 bases sitting between them. The CDR3 runs to 15 residues. The V gene's germline CDR1 is MNHEY and CDR2 SMNVEV (reference sequence). CDR3 region: CASSLIGPGADTQYF. The DNA of the CDR3 is TGTGCCAGCAGTTTAATCGGTCCAGGGGCAGATACGCAGTATTTT.

Ten or more counts support this clonotype. This chain connects TRBV10-3 to TRBJ1-1; D not resolved. The CDR3 has 13 amino acids. Trimming stripped 8 bases from V and 1 base from J, with 11 bases between. CDR1 is ENHRY, CDR2 SYGVKD, per germline. In DNA, the CDR3 is TGTGCCATCCGAAGGACGGAGAACACTGAAGCTTTCTTT. Translating it yields CAIRRTENTEAFF.

Ten or more counts support this clonotype. V usage is TRBV19 and J usage is TRBJ2-6; weak D call: TRBD1 (5 bases). The V gene's germline CDR1 is LNHDA and CDR2 SQIVND (reference sequence). The CDR3 runs to 16 residues. The germline V and J ends were trimmed by 3 bases and 0 bases, with 9 bases remaining between them. CDR3 DNA sequence: TGTGCCAGTAGTATGACAGCCTCCTCTGGGGCCAACGTCCTGACTTTC. Protein: CASSMTASSGANVLTF.

This clonotype was seen more than once but under ten times. The gene calls are TRBV7-4 and TRBJ1-5; tentative D call: TRBD1 (6 bases). This CDR3 is 15 amino acids long. The germline V gene has CDR1 SGHVT and CDR2 SQSDAQ. V lost 5 bases, J lost 6 bases, and 17 bases lay in between. Written as DNA, the CDR3 is TGTGCCAGCAGCCCCCGGGGGGGCGGCACTCAGCCCCAGCATTTT. It specifies CASSPRGGGTQPQHF. Combining the CDR3 with reference TRBV7-4 and TRBJ1-5 gives the whole variable domain GAGVSQSPRYKVAKRGRDVALRCDSISGHVTLYWYRQTLGQGSEVLTYSQSDAQRDKSGRPSGRFSAERPERSVSTLKIQRTEQGDSAVYLCASSPRGGGTQPQHFGDGTRLSIL.

This clonotype was detected ten times or more. The chain combines TRBV7-2 with TRBJ1-5; 7 bases match TRBD1. The CDR3 has 15 residues. Trimming at V came to 4 bases and at J to 0 bases, leaving 3 bases not matched to a gene. The germline gives CDR1 SGHTA, CDR2 FQGNSA. CDR3 nucleotide sequence: TGTGCCAGCAGCTCAGGGGGGAATAGCAATCAGCCCCAGCATTTT. Encoded protein: CASSSGGNSNQPQHF.